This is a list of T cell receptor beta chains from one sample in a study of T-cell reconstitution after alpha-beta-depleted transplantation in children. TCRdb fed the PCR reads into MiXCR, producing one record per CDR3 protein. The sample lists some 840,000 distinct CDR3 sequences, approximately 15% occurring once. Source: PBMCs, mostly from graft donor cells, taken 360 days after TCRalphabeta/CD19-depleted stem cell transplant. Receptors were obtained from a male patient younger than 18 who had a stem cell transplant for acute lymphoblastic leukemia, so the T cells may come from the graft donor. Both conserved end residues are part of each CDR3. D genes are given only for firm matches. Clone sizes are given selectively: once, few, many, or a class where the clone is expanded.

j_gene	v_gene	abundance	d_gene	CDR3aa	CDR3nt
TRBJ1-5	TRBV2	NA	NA	CASSARDLNQPQHF	TGTGCCAGCAGTGCCCGGGACTTAAATCAGCCCCAGCATTTT
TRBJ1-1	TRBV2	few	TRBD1	CAIATGKTEAFF	TGTGCCATCGCGACAGGGAAGACTGAAGCTTTCTTT
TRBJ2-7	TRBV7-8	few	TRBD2	CASSLVAASGRYEQYF	TGTGCCAGCAGCTTAGTGGCGGCTAGCGGGAGGTACGAGCAGTACTTC
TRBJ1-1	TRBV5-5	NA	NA	CASSFQTAMNTEAFF	TGTGCCAGCAGCTTCCAGACAGCCATGAACACTGAAGCTTTCTTT
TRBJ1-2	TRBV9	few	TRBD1	CASSGQGMSYGYTF	TGTGCCAGCAGCGGACAGGGGATGTCCTATGGCTACACCTTC
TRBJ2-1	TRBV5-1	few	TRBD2	CASVRTSGTYNEQFF	TGCGCCAGTGTACGTACTAGCGGGACATACAATGAGCAGTTCTTC
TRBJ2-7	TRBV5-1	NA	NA	CARRCRDGSYEQYF	TGCGCCAGGCGATGCCGGGACGGCTCCTACGAGCAGTACTTC
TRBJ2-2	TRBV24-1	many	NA	CATISTTGELFF	TGTGCCACCATCAGCACTACCGGGGAGCTGTTTTTT
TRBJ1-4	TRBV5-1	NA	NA	CASSLGQALAEKLFF	TGCGCCAGCAGCTTGGGACAGGCCTTAGCGGAAAAACTGTTTTTT
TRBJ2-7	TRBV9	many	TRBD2	CASSVAGLAGVGEQYF	TGTGCCAGCAGCGTAGCTGGGCTAGCGGGCGTCGGCGAGCAGTACTTC
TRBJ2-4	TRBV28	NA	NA	CASQLEAPSAKNIQYF	TGTGCCAGCCAACTGGAGGCTCCCTCGGCCAAAAACATTCAGTACTTC
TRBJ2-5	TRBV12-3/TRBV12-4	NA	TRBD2	CASSFSLALAGGPETQYF	TGTGCCAGCAGTTTCTCGTTGGCGCTAGCGGGAGGGCCTGAGACCCAGTACTTC
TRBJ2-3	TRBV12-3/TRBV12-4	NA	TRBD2	CASSFWREWGDTQYF	TGTGCCAGCAGTTTTTGGCGGGAGTGGGGAGATACGCAGTATTTT
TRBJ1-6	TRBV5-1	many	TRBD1	CASSLWTGVRNSPLHF	TGCGCCAGCAGCTTGTGGACAGGTGTTCGGAATTCACCCCTCCACTTT
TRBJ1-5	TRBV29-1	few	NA	CSVRAGDGQPQHF	TGCAGCGTTCGGGCAGGGGATGGACAGCCCCAGCATTTT
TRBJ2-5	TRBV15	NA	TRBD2	CATSSRQREPQYF	TGTGCCACCAGCTCCCGCCAGCGGGAACCCCAGTACTTC
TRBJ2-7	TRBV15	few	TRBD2	CATSRDLGLAGHEQYF	TGTGCCACCAGCAGAGATCTAGGGCTAGCGGGACACGAGCAGTACTTC
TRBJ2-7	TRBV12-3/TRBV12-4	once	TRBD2	CASSPRGLAGGLSYEQYF	TGTGCCAGCAGTCCGCGGGGACTAGCGGGAGGGCTCTCCTACGAGCAGTACTTC
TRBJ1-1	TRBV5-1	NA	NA	CASSLSRGSWVEAFF	TGCGCCAGCAGCTTGTCTCGGGGTTCGTGGGTTGAAGCTTTCTTT
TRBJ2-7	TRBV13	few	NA	CASSWLARSSYEQYF	TGTGCCAGCAGCTGGCTAGCGAGGAGCTCCTACGAGCAGTACTTC
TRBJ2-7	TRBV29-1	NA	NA	CSVEVYATQTPNEQYF	TGCAGCGTTGAAGTCTATGCCACCCAGACCCCGAACGAGCAGTACTTC
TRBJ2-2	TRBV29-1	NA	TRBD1	CSVEDSGQGISGELFF	TGCAGCGTTGAAGATTCGGGACAGGGGATATCCGGGGAGCTGTTTTTT
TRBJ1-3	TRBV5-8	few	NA	CASSLPDGVAGNTIYF	TGTGCCAGCAGCTTGCCCGATGGGGTGGCCGGAAACACCATATATTTT
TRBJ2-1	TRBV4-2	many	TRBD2	CASSQEASGSDEQFF	TGTGCCAGCAGCCAAGAGGCTAGCGGGAGTGATGAGCAGTTCTTC
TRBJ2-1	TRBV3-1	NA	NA	CACSQVTGTHIGEQFF	TGTGCCTGCAGCCAAGTCACCGGGACTCACATCGGTGAGCAGTTCTTC
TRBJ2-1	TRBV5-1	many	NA	CASKQGSRYNEQFF	TGCGCCAGCAAACAGGGCTCGAGGTACAATGAGCAGTTCTTC
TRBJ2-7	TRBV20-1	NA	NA	CSARDLWGTSYEQYF	TGCAGTGCTAGAGATCTATGGGGGACCTCCTACGAGCAGTACTTC
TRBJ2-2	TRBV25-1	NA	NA	CASSESLREGELFF	TGTGCCAGCAGTGAATCACTCAGGGAAGGGGAGCTGTTTTTT
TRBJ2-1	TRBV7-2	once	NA	CASSYMGSYNEQFF	TGTGCCAGCAGCTACATGGGCTCCTACAATGAGCAGTTCTTC
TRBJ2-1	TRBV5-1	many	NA	CASSYRGLNEQFF	TGCGCCAGCAGCTACCGGGGCCTCAATGAGCAGTTCTTC
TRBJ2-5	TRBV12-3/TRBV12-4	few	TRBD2	CASSRTSGSMVETQYF	TGTGCCAGCAGCCGTACTAGCGGGAGTATGGTGGAGACCCAGTACTTC
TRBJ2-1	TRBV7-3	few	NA	CASSFMTRGEQFF	TGTGCCAGCAGCTTCATGACCCGCGGTGAGCAGTTCTTC
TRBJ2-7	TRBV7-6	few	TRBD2	CASGTSRSNPYEQYF	TGTGCCAGCGGGACTAGCCGATCGAACCCCTACGAGCAGTACTTC
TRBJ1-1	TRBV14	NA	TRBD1	CASSQTIMRDRGPNTEAFF	TGTGCCAGCAGCCAAACCATTATGAGGGACAGGGGGCCGAACACTGAAGCTTTCTTT
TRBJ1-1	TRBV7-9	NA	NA	CASGPGLMNTEAFF	TGTGCCAGCGGTCCGGGACTGATGAACACTGAAGCTTTCTTT
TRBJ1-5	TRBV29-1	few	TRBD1	CSVVQGWNQPQHF	TGCAGCGTTGTACAGGGGTGGAATCAGCCCCAGCATTTT
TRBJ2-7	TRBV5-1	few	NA	CASSSIDTTSYEQYF	TGCGCCAGCAGCTCTATTGACACGACCTCCTACGAGCAGTACTTC
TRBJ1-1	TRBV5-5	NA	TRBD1	CASSSEQGRAFF	TGTGCCAGCAGCTCCGAACAGGGGCGCGCTTTCTTT
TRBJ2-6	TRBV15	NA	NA	CATSGNTLGANVLTF	TGTGCCACCAGCGGAAACACCCTTGGGGCCAACGTCCTGACTTTC
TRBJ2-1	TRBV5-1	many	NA	CASSLLIDSEQFF	TGCGCCAGCAGCTTGTTAATCGACAGTGAGCAGTTCTTC
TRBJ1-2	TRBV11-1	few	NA	CASSWANYGYTF	TGTGCCAGCAGCTGGGCGAACTATGGCTACACCTTC
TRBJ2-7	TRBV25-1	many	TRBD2	CATRRGDGYEQYF	TGTGCCACCCGCCGGGGGGATGGCTACGAGCAGTACTTC
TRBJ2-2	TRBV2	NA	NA	CASSETGHPGAGELFF	TGTGCCAGCAGTGAAACGGGCCACCCGGGCGCCGGGGAGCTGTTTTTT
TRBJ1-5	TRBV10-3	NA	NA	CAISSPPHPQHF	TGTGCCATCAGTTCCCCCCCACACCCCCAGCATTTT
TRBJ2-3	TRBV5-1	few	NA	CASSSGILSDTQYF	TGCGCCAGCAGCTCAGGGATCTTGAGCGATACGCAGTATTTT
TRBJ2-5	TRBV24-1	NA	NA	CATSTGFQETQYF	TGTGCCACCAGCACAGGGTTTCAAGAGACCCAGTACTTC
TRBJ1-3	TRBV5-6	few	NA	CASSLSIGGVGGNTIYF	TGTGCCAGCAGCTTGTCGATTGGCGGCGTGGGAGGAAACACCATATATTTT
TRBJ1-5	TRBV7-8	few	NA	CASSNSGRYQPQHF	TGTGCCAGCAGCAACTCGGGGAGATATCAGCCCCAGCATTTT
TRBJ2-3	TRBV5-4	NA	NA	CASSLDSIGLTDTQYF	TGTGCCAGCAGCTTGGACAGCATAGGTCTCACAGATACGCAGTATTTT
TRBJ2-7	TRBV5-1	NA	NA	CASSLLRQYF	TGCGCCAGCAGCCTCCTCCGGCAGTACTTC
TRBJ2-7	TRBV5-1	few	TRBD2	CASSLPIGLAGDEQYF	TGCGCCAGCAGCTTGCCCATTGGACTAGCGGGCGACGAGCAGTACTTC
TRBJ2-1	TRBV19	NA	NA	CAIRSWGSNEQFF	TGTGCCATCCGGTCATGGGGATCCAATGAGCAGTTCTTC
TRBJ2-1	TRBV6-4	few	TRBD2	CASSEWASGYNEQFF	TGTGCCAGCAGTGAGTGGGCTAGCGGATACAATGAGCAGTTCTTC
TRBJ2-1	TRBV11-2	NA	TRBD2	CASSLGGLAGGEWAEQFF	TGTGCCAGCAGCTTAGGGGGACTAGCGGGAGGGGAGTGGGCTGAGCAGTTCTTC
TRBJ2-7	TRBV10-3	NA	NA	CAISIQGGYEQYF	TGTGCCATCAGTATCCAGGGAGGCTACGAGCAGTACTTC